These T cell receptor beta chains were read from a single sample in a study of OX40 agonist ivuxolimab in advanced cancers. Profiling relied on immunoSEQ multiplex PCR, and the TCRdb table lists in-frame clones only, not all of them. In the table there are some 69,000 clones, approximately 90% of which are singletons. Sequenced material: CD4+ or CD8+ T cells sorted from blood, taken in a trial of the OX40 agonist ivuxolimab. The receptors were sampled from an adult with an advanced solid tumor such as melanoma, head and neck, liver or kidney cancer. Each CDR3 is given with its conserved first and last residue. Fields, in order: V gene, clone size, D gene, J gene, CDR3 protein, CDR3 DNA. The D gene is left open where the match is weak. Clone size is not always given. Where it is, it says once, few, many or a class for expanded clones.

>TRBV10-3|.|.|TRBJ2-7
CAISGNNLGEQYF
TGTGCCATCAGTGGAAACAACCTGGGGGAGCAGTACTTC
>TRBV4-1|.|.|TRBJ2-3
CASGADTQYF
TGCGCCAGCGGGGCAGATACGCAGTATTTT
>TRBV5-4|.|TRBD2|TRBJ2-7
CASSPTTSAYEQYF
TGTGCCAGCAGCCCGACCACTAGCGCCTACGAGCAGTACTTC
>TRBV5-1|.|.|TRBJ1-4
CASSPSRGTNEKLFF
TGCGCCAGCAGCCCCAGCAGGGGCACTAATGAAAAACTGTTTTTT
>TRBV7-3|.|.|TRBJ2-1
CASSPTRYNEQFF
TGTGCCAGCAGCCCAACACGTTACAATGAGCAGTTCTTC
>TRBV29-1|few|TRBD2|TRBJ2-1
CSDQPVGTRTYNEQFF
TGCAGCGACCAGCCGGTAGGGACTAGGACCTACAATGAGCAGTTCTTC
>TRBV5-6|.|.|TRBJ2-2
CASSTRRTNTGELFF
TGTGCCAGCAGCACACGCAGGACGAACACCGGGGAGCTGTTTTTT
>TRBV7-9|.|.|TRBJ1-4
CASSLATGGPNEKLFF
TGTGCCAGCAGCTTAGCAACCGGGGGCCCTAATGAAAAACTGTTTTTT
>TRBV9|.|.|TRBJ2-5
CASSVDQGKETQYF
TGTGCCAGCAGCGTAGACCAGGGGAAAGAGACCCAGTACTTC
>TRBV6-6|.|.|TRBJ1-6
CASTGVGGGSPLHF
TGTGCCAGCACGGGGGTCGGGGGGGGATCACCCCTCCACTTT
>TRBV7-9|.|.|TRBJ2-1
CASSAGSSYNEQFF
TGTGCCAGCAGCGCTGGGAGCTCCTACAATGAGCAGTTCTTC
>TRBV27|.|.|TRBJ1-5
CASSLLGDRHSNQPQHF
TGTGCCAGCAGTTTATTAGGGGATCGGCATAGCAATCAGCCCCAGCATTTT
>TRBV19|.|.|TRBJ2-1
CASSVRGLSYNEQFF
TGTGCCAGTAGTGTTAGGGGACTTTCCTACAATGAGCAGTTCTTC
>TRBV19|.|.|TRBJ1-1
CASTWGQGSTEAFF
TGTGCCAGTACCTGGGGGCAGGGGAGCACTGAAGCTTTCTTT
>TRBV10-3|.|.|TRBJ2-3
CAISEGSADTQYF
TGTGCCATCAGTGAAGGGTCAGCCGATACGCAGTATTTT
>TRBV28|.|.|TRBJ2-7
CASSLATLLAPSPYEQYF
TGTGCCAGCAGTTTAGCCACCCTCCTAGCGCCGAGTCCCTACGAGCAGTACTTC
>TRBV6-1|.|.|TRBJ2-7
CASSEMQGRYYEQYF
TGTGCCAGCAGTGAAATGCAGGGGCGATACTACGAGCAGTACTTC
>TRBV19|.|TRBD2|TRBJ2-1
CASSRTSPSYNEQFF
TGTGCCAGTAGTAGGACTAGTCCCTCCTACAATGAGCAGTTCTTC
>TRBV5-1|.|TRBD2|TRBJ2-5
CASSLGMSLARETQYF
TGCGCCAGCAGCTTGGGCATGTCACTAGCGCGTGAGACCCAGTACTTC
>TRBV7-9|.|.|TRBJ1-1
CASSSRALLNTEAFF
TGTGCCAGCAGCTCCCGGGCCTTACTAAACACTGAAGCTTTCTTT
>TRBV6-5|.|.|TRBJ2-2
CASHPSWDTGELFF
TGTGCCAGCCACCCTTCTTGGGACACCGGGGAGCTGTTTTTT
>TRBV5-1|.|TRBD1|TRBJ2-1
CASSLEAGGSYNEQFF
TGCGCCAGCAGCTTGGAGGCAGGGGGCTCCTACAATGAGCAGTTCTTC
>TRBV19|.|TRBD2|TRBJ2-1
CASSSRQTSGSYEQFF
TGTGCCAGTAGTTCGAGACAGACTAGCGGGAGTTATGAGCAGTTCTTC
>TRBV5-1|once|.|TRBJ1-1
CASSWDGSPNTEAFF
TGCGCCAGCAGCTGGGACGGGAGTCCAAACACTGAAGCTTTCTTT
>TRBV19|.|TRBD2|TRBJ2-1
CASSLHSGRAYNEQFF
TGTGCCAGTAGTCTCCATAGCGGGAGGGCCTACAATGAGCAGTTCTTC
>TRBV27|.|TRBD2|TRBJ2-7
CATRTSGGYAMDEQYF
TGTGCCACCAGGACTAGCGGGGGATACGCAATGGACGAGCAGTACTTC
>TRBV20-1|few|.|TRBJ2-7
CSASNNYEQYF
TGCAGTGCTAGCAACAACTACGAGCAGTACTTC
>TRBV6-5|.|.|TRBJ2-5
CASSSDGETQYF
TGTGCCAGCAGTTCAGATGGGGAGACCCAGTACTTC
>TRBV6-6|.|.|TRBJ1-3
CASSYHPVNSGNTIYF
TGTGCCAGCAGTTACCATCCAGTAAACTCTGGAAACACCATATATTTT
>TRBV5-6|.|TRBD1|TRBJ1-5
CASSLGQGRNQPQHF
TGTGCCAGCAGCTTGGGACAGGGAAGGAATCAGCCCCAGCATTTT
>TRBV5-4|.|TRBD2|TRBJ2-3
CASSGGLGGTDTQYF
TGTGCCAGCAGCGGCGGACTAGGGGGCACAGATACGCAGTATTTT
>TRBV9|once|TRBD2|TRBJ2-7
CASSGGTSGYEQYF
TGTGCCAGCAGCGGCGGGACTAGCGGATACGAGCAGTACTTC
>TRBV6-1|.|.|TRBJ2-1
CASSEVDSTFPFF
TGTGCCAGCAGTGAAGTTGACTCTACCTTCCCCTTCTTC
>TRBV9|.|TRBD1|TRBJ1-2
CASSGPQGDSYYGYTF
TGTGCCAGCAGCGGACCTCAGGGGGACTCTTACTATGGCTACACCTTC
>TRBV5-5|.|.|TRBJ2-7
CASSLTRFSVSSYEQYF
TGTGCCAGCAGCTTGACGAGGTTCTCGGTAAGCTCCTACGAGCAGTACTTC
>TRBV20-1|.|TRBD2|TRBJ2-1
CSTKAGDEQFF
TGCAGTACTAAAGCGGGGGATGAGCAGTTCTTC
>TRBV11-2|.|.|TRBJ1-2
CASSLGGLGGRGYTF
TGTGCCAGCAGCTTAGGAGGTTTGGGGGGACGTGGCTACACCTTC
>TRBV7-9|.|.|TRBJ1-5
CASSLFGDSQPQHF
TGTGCCAGCAGCTTATTCGGGGATAGTCAGCCCCAGCATTTT